This T cell receptor (beta chain) was obtained from a study of T cell clonality in common variable immunodeficiency. Broader study findings: Fewer deletions and N-nucleotide insertions were reportedly seen in common variable immunodeficiency TCR beta sequences. Authors noted CVID clonality's cause needs subpopulation repertoire sequencing. Links between repertoire features and CVID complications were heterogeneity-limited. Compared with healthy controls, CVID subjects showed increased TCRbeta clonality, mostly in about a third.

This clone was recorded many times. The antigen remains unidentified. The read terminates 3 residues before the CDR3 end, so the remaining end is supplied by the germline J gene. The CDR3 loop spans 16 amino acids. V lost 0 bases, J lost 6 bases, and 4 bases stayed unmatched. From germline, CDR1 is MNHEY and CDR2 SVGEGT. Profiling relied on immunoSEQ multiplex PCR, and the TCRdb table lists in-frame clones only, not all of them. The data show 50,000 to 60,000 clones, with none appearing a single time. This chain connects TRBV6-2 or TRBV6-3 to TRBJ2-3; 12 bases match TRBD2. The clonotype was recovered from a person aged 18 to 75 in good health. The sample consisted of peripheral blood mononuclear cells. CDR3 DNA (partial): TGTGCCAGCAGTTACTCGACTAGCGGGAGATCGGATACG. This codes for CASSYSTSGRSDT. The entire CDR3 reads CASSYSTSGRSDTQYF.